The 5 T cell receptor beta chains presented below share a single source sample, sequenced in a study of cytomegalovirus exposure and HLA in healthy donors. Researchers ran the PCR with 60 Vbeta and 13 Jbeta primers. The protocol was immunoSEQ multiplex PCR, while the TCRdb copy is restricted to in-frame clones and leaves out a portion. The sample holds some 160,000 clones, about 80% seen once. Material: PBMCs. These receptors came from a woman in her twenties or thirties in good health and CMV-seronegative.

This clone was found a few times. The CDR3 DNA follows: TGTGCCAGCAGTTCAGGGGGGCCTTCTAACTATGGCTACACCTTC. It encodes CASSSGGPSNYGYTF. The rearrangement links TRBV6-6 to TRBJ1-2; 7 nucleotides align to TRBD1. The CDR3 has 15 amino acids. Germline trimming cut 4 bases from V and 0 bases from J; bases unmatched to any gene: 5. Germline CDR1 is MNHNY and CDR2 is SVGAGI (reference sequence).

The chain is built from TRBV18 and TRBJ2-5, with D perhaps TRBD2 (6 bases). V lost 6 bases to trimming and J lost 5 bases, with 10 bases between them. Germline V lookup: CDR1 KGHSH, CDR2 LQKENI. This CDR3 is built from 12 residues. As DNA, the CDR3 is TGTGCCAGCTCTCTGGGGAGGGAGACCCAGTACTTC. Protein sequence: CASSLGRETQYF.

V usage is TRBV4-2 and J usage is TRBJ2-1; the D is unclear. Germline V gene lookup returns CDR1 LGHNA and CDR2 YNFKEQ. Trimming removed 0 bases at V and 3 bases at J, with 18 bases between. The CDR3 is 18 amino acids. The CDR3 loop reads CASSQDPLSPTGYNEQFF. For the CDR3, the DNA is TGTGCCAGCAGCCAAGACCCACTATCTCCTACTGGCTACAATGAGCAGTTCTTC.

The V gene is TRBV5-1, the J gene TRBJ1-2; 7 bases align to TRBD1. This CDR3 is 14 amino acids long. CDR1 and CDR2 (germline): SGHRS, YFSETQ. Unmatched junction bases numbered 7, after V lost 4 bases and J lost 4 bases. The CDR3 region is CASSPGTALYGYTF. In DNA form, the CDR3 reads TGCGCCAGCAGCCCTGGGACAGCGCTCTATGGCTACACCTTC. The variable domain in full, with the rest retrieved from reference TRBV5-1 and TRBJ1-2, is KAGVTQTPRYLIKTRGQQVTLSCSPISGHRSVSWYQQTPGQGLQFLFEYFSETQRNKGNFPGRFSGRQFSNSRSEMNVSTLELGDSALYLCASSPGTALYGYTFGSGTRLTVV.

This clone was counted only a few times. This rearrangement joins TRBV5-1 to TRBJ2-6, with a tentative D call TRBD1 (6 bases). The CDR3 length is 17 residues. V was pared by 3 bases and J by 0 bases, with 13 bases between. Germline assignment: CDR1 SGHRS and CDR2 YFSETQ. The DNA of the CDR3 is TGCGCCAGCAGCTACCCCCGACAGGCCTCTGGGGCCAACGTCCTGACTTTC. This encodes CASSYPRQASGANVLTF.